This T cell receptor (beta chain) comes out of a study of blood T cell repertoires in COVID-19. At the level of the study: The samples span acute and convalescent COVID-19 from the United States, Italy and Spain. Sample material is recorded as cDNA or gDNA derived from T cells, B-cell-depleted T cells, or PBMCs.

Original analysis: By means of reference gene primer amplification, nucleated cell counts were estimated. Profiled with immunoSEQ multiplex PCR; TCRdb holds only in-frame clones, not every one. That table is the source of V, J and clone size, and D and trimming were worked out from the DNA. The sample carries more than 90,000 clones, around 84% recorded once. The receptor was isolated from a woman aged 70 to 79 with active or convalescent COVID-19. The sequencing input was peripheral blood.

CDR3 sequence: CASRPMGGDIQYF. CDR3 DNA sequence: TGTGCCAGCCGCCCCATGGGGGGGGACATTCAGTACTTC. The V and J genes are TRBV28 and TRBJ2-4; 7 bases align to TRBD2. Germline V gene data show CDR1 as MDHEN and CDR2 as SYDVKM. CDR3 length: 13 residues. V dropped 8 bases and J dropped 8; count of bases not matched to a gene: 9.